One sample yielded the 18 T cell receptor beta chains listed below, sequenced in a study of shared clonotypes between healthy human individuals. Profiled with immunoSEQ multiplex PCR; TCRdb holds only in-frame clones, not every one. The sample has about 2.5 million clones; roughly 90% are singletons. Sequenced material: naive CD4+ T cells from PBMCs. Subset given: CD45RA+ positively selected. These receptors were collected from a man between 18 and 35 years old in good health. Some clones in this sample may be carry-over from other donors' samples.

This clone was observed once. The sample holds other DNA sequences that translate to the same CDR3. The chain employs TRBV6-1 and TRBJ2-7, with a possible D match to TRBD2 (6 bases). The CDR3 is 15 amino acids. The ends were cut back, 0 bases at V and 2 bases at J, with 11 bases in the middle. The germline V gene has CDR1 MNHNS and CDR2 SASEGT. The DNA for the CDR3 is TGTGCCAGCAGTGAAGCGCTTCGGGGGACCTACGAGCAGTACTTC. Amino acids: CASSEALRGTYEQYF.

The chain recombines TRBV6-1 with TRBJ1-4; tentative D call: TRBD1 (5 bases). The CDR3 consists of 16 residues. The germline V gene has CDR1 MNHNS and CDR2 SASEGT. V was cut by 0 bases and J by 8 bases, with 16 bases left in between. The CDR3 loop is CASSEAGSRVGEKLFF. CDR3 coding DNA: TGTGCCAGCAGTGAAGCAGGCAGCAGGGTCGGGGAAAAACTGTTTTTT.

The CDR3 DNA is TGTGCCAGCAGTGAGACAAGCTATAGCAATCAGCCCCAGCATTTT. This encodes CASSETSYSNQPQHF. The V and J genes are TRBV6-1 and TRBJ1-5; D gene unclear. Trimming shortened V by 3 bases and J by 0 bases, and 9 bases separated the two germline ends. The CDR3 is 15 amino acids. CDR1 MNHNS and CDR2 SASEGT come from the germline V gene.

The V and J genes are TRBV5-1 and TRBJ2-3; D is unresolved. This CDR3 comprises 12 residues. Trimming shortened V by 0 bases and J by 6 bases, and 5 bases separated the two germline ends. From germline, CDR1 is SGHRS and CDR2 YFSETQ. The CDR3 is CASSLEYDTQYF. The DNA of the CDR3 is TGCGCCAGCAGCTTGGAATACGATACGCAGTATTTT.

The J gene is TRBJ1-1, the V gene TRBV5-4, with 8 positions matching TRBD1. The germline V gene encodes CDR1 SGHNT and CDR2 YYREEE (reference sequence). V lost 5 bases, J lost 2 bases, and 8 bases stayed unmatched. The CDR3 extends over 15 amino acids. CDR3 sequence reads: CASSTGGDFNTEAFF. The CDR3 DNA is TGTGCCAGCAGTACAGGGGGAGATTTTAACACTGAAGCTTTCTTT.

The gene calls are TRBV28 and TRBJ1-1; D gene uncertain. Trimming removed 3 bases at V and 2 bases at J, with 16 bases between. CDR1 MDHEN and CDR2 SYDVKM come from the germline V gene. The CDR3 is 16 amino acids. In nucleotides, the CDR3 is TGTGCCAGCAGTTTGACCTACAGTCCTTTAAACACTGAAGCTTTCTTT. Amino acid sequence: CASSLTYSPLNTEAFF.

The genes are TRBV29-1 and TRBJ2-5; D gene unclear. Germline V gives CDR1 SQVTM, CDR2 ANQGSEA. Trimming pared 3 bases from V and 5 bases from J, leaving 4 bases between. The CDR3 runs to 10 residues. CDR3 in DNA: TGCAGCGTTGAGCTCGAGACCCAGTACTTC. Its protein is CSVELETQYF.

This clone was counted a single time. V usage is TRBV11-3 and J usage is TRBJ2-7; the match to TRBD2 covers 8 bases. Per germline, CDR1 SGHNT and CDR2 YENEEA. V lost 6 bases, J lost 2 bases, and 6 bases stayed unmatched. This CDR3 region has 14 residues. The CDR3 here is CASSSPGLAYEQYF. The CDR3 nucleotides read TGTGCCAGCAGTTCACCGGGACTAGCCTACGAGCAGTACTTC.

This clone was detected a few times. The chain combines TRBV30 with TRBJ1-1; D ambiguous. Trimming stripped 2 bases from V and 2 bases from J, with 15 bases between. Germline CDR1 and CDR2: GTSNPN and SVGIG (reference sequence). The CDR3 length is 15 residues. CDR3 sequence (DNA): TGTGCCTGGAGTCACTCAGCGCCAATCAACACTGAAGCTTTCTTT. Amino acids: CAWSHSAPINTEAFF. Full variable domain (remainder filled in from reference TRBV30 and TRBJ1-1): SQTIHQWPATLVQPVGSPLSLECTVEGTSNPNLYWYRQAAGRGLQLLFYSVGIGQISSEVPQNLSASRPQDRQFILSSKKLLLSDSGFYLCAWSHSAPINTEAFFGQGTRLTVV.

This rearrangement joins TRBV2 to TRBJ2-5; 10 bases agree with TRBD2. The J call may be incorrect, as the DNA end agrees better with TRBJ2-7. The CDR3 runs to 14 residues. Germline V CDR1 and CDR2: SNHLY, FYNNEI. The CDR3 DNA follows: TGTGCCAGCAGAGGGACTAGCGACTTCTACGAGCAGTACTTC. It encodes CASRGTSDFYEQYF.

V usage is TRBV6-5 and J usage is TRBJ2-7, with a weak D call TRBD2 (6 bases). The CDR3 totals 15 residues. The V end was cut by 0 bases, the J end by 0 bases, with 9 bases between. Germline CDR1 MNHEY, CDR2 SVGAGI. The CDR3 nucleotides read TGTGCCAGCAGTTACTCTCGGGGACTCTCCTACGAGCAGTACTTC. Its translation: CASSYSRGLSYEQYF.

The genes are TRBV6-1 and TRBJ2-7; D possibly matches TRBD1 or TRBD2 (5 bases each). From germline, CDR1 is MNHNS and CDR2 SASEGT. This CDR3 is 15 amino acids long. V was trimmed by 6 bases and J by 1 base, leaving 16 bases between them. CDR3 sequence: CASSADRDGSYEQYF. As DNA, the CDR3 is TGTGCCAGCAGCGCAGACCGGGACGGTTCCTACGAGCAGTACTTC.

A single count supports this clone. The chain links TRBV5-4 to TRBJ2-1, with 8 bases that match TRBD1. V lost 6 bases, J lost 5 bases, and 10 bases stayed unmatched. The germline gives CDR1 SGHNT, CDR2 YYREEE (reference sequence). The CDR3 loop spans 15 amino acids. The chain's CDR3 is CASIKDRARDNEQFF. The CDR3, as DNA: TGTGCCAGCATCAAGGACAGGGCCAGAGACAATGAGCAGTTCTTC.

This chain links TRBV6-1 with TRBJ2-3; D might be TRBD1 (5 bases). The V gene's germline CDR1 is MNHNS and CDR2 SASEGT. The CDR3 runs to 15 residues. V was pared by 3 bases and J by 0 bases, with 10 bases between. CDR3 DNA: TGTGCCAGCAGTGACAGGGATTCTAGCACAGATACGCAGTATTTT. Its protein product is CASSDRDSSTDTQYF.

Regarding this clone: Within the sample, other DNA sequences also encode this same CDR3. The chain employs TRBV11-3 and TRBJ1-1; tentative D call: TRBD1 (5 bases). The V end lost 5 bases, the J end lost 2 bases, and 9 bases lay between the germline ends. The CDR3 is 13 residues long. Germline V gene data show CDR1 as SGHNT and CDR2 as YENEEA. DNA for the CDR3: TGTGCCAGCAGCGTGACAGTCAACACTGAAGCTTTCTTT. This codes for CASSVTVNTEAFF.

This chain uses TRBV4-1 with TRBJ2-7, with D possibly matching TRBD1 (6 bases). The CDR3 runs to 17 residues. The germline CDR1 and CDR2 sequences are MGHRA and YSYEKL. V was pared by 2 bases and J by 7 bases, with 24 bases between. CDR3 amino acids: CASSQRSGAGAHSEQYF. CDR3 nucleotide sequence: TGCGCCAGCAGCCAAAGATCCGGGGCAGGGGCCCATAGTGAGCAGTACTTC.

The J gene is TRBJ2-3, the V gene TRBV11-3; 13 bases match TRBD2. V lost 6 bases to trimming and J lost 3 bases; unmatched junction nucleotides: 3. CDR1 is SGHNT, CDR2 YENEEA, per germline. The CDR3 loop spans 15 amino acids. The CDR3 nucleotides read TGTGCCAGCAGTCCGGGACTAGCGGGAACAGATACGCAGTATTTT. Protein product: CASSPGLAGTDTQYF. The whole variable domain, filled in from reference TRBV11-3 and TRBJ2-3, reads EAGVVQSPRYKIIEKKQPVAFWCNPISGHNTLYWYLQNLGQGPELLIRYENEEAVDDSQLPKDRFSAERLKGVDSTLKIQPAELGDSAVYLCASSPGLAGTDTQYFGPGTRLTVL.

This clone showed up just once. This sequence joins TRBV5-1 and TRBJ2-3; TRBD2 aligns across 7 bases. After removal of 7 bases from V and 5 bases from J, the junction contained 13 bases not matched to a gene. This CDR3 contains 15 residues. CDR1 is SGHRS, CDR2 YFSETQ, per germline. CDR3 amino acids: CASGLSSGGRDTQYF. CDR3 nucleotide sequence: TGCGCCAGCGGACTTTCTAGCGGCGGGAGAGATACGCAGTATTTT.